The rows below give T cell receptor beta chains drawn from one sample of a study of identical twins. Using its own MiXCR run on the 5' RACE reads, TCRdb lists one record per CDR3 protein. Of about 720,000 distinct CDR3 sequences in the sample, about 20% were seen once. This sample also belongs to another study, concerning T cells expressing NK-cell markers.

The sample comprised PBMCs. These receptors were taken from a woman aged 18-30 years in good health. The conserved cysteine and the conserved F or W are not part of the CDR3 here. The D gene is left open where the match is weak.

CDR3,J,V,D
ASSPQGASRAEAF,TRBJ1-1,TRBV5-1,TRBD1
ASSLGGVRGNNQPQH,TRBJ1-5,TRBV7-9,NA
SVRRRTETEAF,TRBJ1-1,TRBV20-1,NA
ASSENGALGPQY,TRBJ2-5,TRBV7-2,NA
ASSLSPSGTYEQY,TRBJ2-7,TRBV27,TRBD2
ASSLMGQGALTEAF,TRBJ1-1,TRBV7-9,TRBD1
ASSPSRGGTEAF,TRBJ1-1,TRBV18,TRBD1
ASGFSGRPDTQY,TRBJ2-3,TRBV7-3,NA
ASSPGTSGYYEQY,TRBJ2-7,TRBV27,TRBD2
SAAGTENDYGYT,TRBJ1-2,TRBV20-1,NA
ASSFLSKSYEQY,TRBJ2-7,TRBV5-5,NA
SASHPGPLSGNTIY,TRBJ1-3,TRBV20-1,NA
ASSSPAYNSPLH,TRBJ1-6,TRBV6-5,NA
ATSASNNERF,TRBJ2-1,TRBV24-1,NA
ASSQDLGLAGKAF,TRBJ1-1,TRBV4-3,NA
SAPEYETQY,TRBJ2-5,TRBV20-1,NA
SARLQDEQY,TRBJ2-7,TRBV20-1,NA
SASPGQGGTDTQY,TRBJ2-3,TRBV20-1,TRBD1
SASIRRTSGRNTQY,TRBJ2-3,TRBV20-1,TRBD2
ASSLVPEQF,TRBJ2-1,TRBV11-2,NA
ASGWHQRNSPLH,TRBJ1-6,TRBV12-3/TRBV12-4,NA
SAIRGDGTDTQY,TRBJ2-3,TRBV20-1,NA
ASTGMDTQY,TRBJ2-3,TRBV3-1,NA
ASSQQGFEAF,TRBJ1-1,TRBV19,TRBD1
SARGGANVLT,TRBJ2-6,TRBV20-1,NA
SVEGRGWNTEAF,TRBJ1-1,TRBV29-1,NA
ASGNIHGTSGTYEQY,TRBJ2-7,TRBV6-1,TRBD2
ASSYSYGRGNTIY,TRBJ1-3,TRBV6-5,NA
ASRALGYGEQY,TRBJ2-7,TRBV2,NA
ASSTAGESKTEAF,TRBJ1-1,TRBV27,NA
ASSLGSRNYNEQF,TRBJ2-1,TRBV5-1,NA
ATSPVAKNIQY,TRBJ2-4,TRBV15,NA
ASSFTTGNHEQY,TRBJ2-7,TRBV7-9,NA